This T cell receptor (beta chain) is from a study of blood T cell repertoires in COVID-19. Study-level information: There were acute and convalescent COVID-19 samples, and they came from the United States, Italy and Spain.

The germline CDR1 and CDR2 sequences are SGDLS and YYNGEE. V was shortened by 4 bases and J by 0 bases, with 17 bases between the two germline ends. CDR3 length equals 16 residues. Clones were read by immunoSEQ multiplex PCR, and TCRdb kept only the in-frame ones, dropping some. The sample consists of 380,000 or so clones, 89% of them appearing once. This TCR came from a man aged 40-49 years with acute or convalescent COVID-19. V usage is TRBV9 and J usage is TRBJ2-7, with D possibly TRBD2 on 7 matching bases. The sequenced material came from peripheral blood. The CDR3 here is CASSRRGGPYSYEQYF. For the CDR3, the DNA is TGTGCCAGCAGCAGACGCGGGGGCCCGTACTCCTACGAGCAGTACTTC. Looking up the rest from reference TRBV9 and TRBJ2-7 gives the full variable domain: DSGVTQTPKHLITATGQRVTLRCSPRSGDLSVYWYQQSLDQGLQFLIQYYNGEERAKGNILERFSAQQFPDLHSELNLSSLELGDSALYFCASSRRGGPYSYEQYFGPGTRLTVT.